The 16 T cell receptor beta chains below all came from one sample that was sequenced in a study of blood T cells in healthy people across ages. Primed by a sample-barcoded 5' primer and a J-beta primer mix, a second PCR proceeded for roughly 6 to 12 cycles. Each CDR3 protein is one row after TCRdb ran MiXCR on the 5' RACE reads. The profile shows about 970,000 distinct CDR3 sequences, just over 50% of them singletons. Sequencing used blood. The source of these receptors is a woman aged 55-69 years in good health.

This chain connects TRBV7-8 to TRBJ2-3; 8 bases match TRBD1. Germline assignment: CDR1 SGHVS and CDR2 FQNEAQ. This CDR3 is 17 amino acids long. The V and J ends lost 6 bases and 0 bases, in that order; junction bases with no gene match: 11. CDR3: CASRDWTGRGSTDTQYF. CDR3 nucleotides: TGTGCCAGCAGGGACTGGACAGGGAGAGGTAGCACAGATACGCAGTATTTT.

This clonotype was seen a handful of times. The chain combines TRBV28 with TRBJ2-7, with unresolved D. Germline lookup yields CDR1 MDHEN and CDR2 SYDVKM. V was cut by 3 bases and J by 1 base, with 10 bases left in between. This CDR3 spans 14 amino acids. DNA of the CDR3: TGTGCCAGCAGTTTTTCAGGATTGTCCTACGAGCAGTACTTC. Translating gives CASSFSGLSYEQYF.

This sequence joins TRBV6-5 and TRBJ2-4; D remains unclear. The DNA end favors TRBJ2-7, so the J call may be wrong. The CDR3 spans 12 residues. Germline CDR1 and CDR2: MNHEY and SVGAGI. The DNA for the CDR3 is TGTGCCGGCCTACCGACAAAATACGAGCAGTACTTC. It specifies CAGLPTKYEQYF.

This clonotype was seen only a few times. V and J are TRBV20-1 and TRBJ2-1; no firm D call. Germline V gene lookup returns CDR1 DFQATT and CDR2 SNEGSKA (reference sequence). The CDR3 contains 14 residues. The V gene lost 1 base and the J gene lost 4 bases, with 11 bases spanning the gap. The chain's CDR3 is CSARGLIAYNEQFF. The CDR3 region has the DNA TGCAGTGCTAGAGGGCTAATCGCTTACAATGAGCAGTTCTTC.

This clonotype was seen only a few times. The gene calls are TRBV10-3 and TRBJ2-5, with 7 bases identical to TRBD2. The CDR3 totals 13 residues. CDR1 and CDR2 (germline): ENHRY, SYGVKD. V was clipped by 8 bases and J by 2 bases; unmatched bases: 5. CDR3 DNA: TGTGCCATCGCAGCCGGGGGGCAAGAGACCCAGTACTTC. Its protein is CAIAAGGQETQYF.

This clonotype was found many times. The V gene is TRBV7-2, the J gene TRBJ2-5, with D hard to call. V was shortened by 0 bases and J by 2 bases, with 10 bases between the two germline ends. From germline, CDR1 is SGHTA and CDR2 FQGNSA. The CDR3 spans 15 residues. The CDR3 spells CASSLAPTVQETQYF. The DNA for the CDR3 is TGTGCCAGCAGCTTAGCACCCACCGTTCAAGAGACCCAGTACTTC.

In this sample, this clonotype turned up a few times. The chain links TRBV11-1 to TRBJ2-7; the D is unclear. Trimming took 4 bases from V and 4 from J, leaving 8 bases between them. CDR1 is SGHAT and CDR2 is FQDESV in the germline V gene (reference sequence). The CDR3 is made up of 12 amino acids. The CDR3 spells CASSSNRYEQYF. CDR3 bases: TGTGCCAGCAGCTCGAATAGGTACGAGCAGTACTTC.

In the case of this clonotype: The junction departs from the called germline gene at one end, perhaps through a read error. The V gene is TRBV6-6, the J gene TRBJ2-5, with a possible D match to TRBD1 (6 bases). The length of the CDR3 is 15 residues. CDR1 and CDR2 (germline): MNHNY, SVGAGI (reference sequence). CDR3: CAGSYTDQGQETQYF. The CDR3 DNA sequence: TGTGCCGGCAGTTACACGGACCAGGGGCAAGAGACCCAGTACTTC.

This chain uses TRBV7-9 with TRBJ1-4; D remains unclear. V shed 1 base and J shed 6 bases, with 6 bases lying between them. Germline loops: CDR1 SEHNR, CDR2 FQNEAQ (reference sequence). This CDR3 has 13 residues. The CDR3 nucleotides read TGTGCCAGCAGCTTAGGAAATGATGAAAAACTGTTTTTT. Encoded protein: CASSLGNDEKLFF.

The CDR3 nucleotides read TGTGCCAGCAGTCCCTGGGGGCGCGAGCAGTACTTC. Protein sequence: CASSPWGREQYF. This chain uses TRBV2 with TRBJ2-4; D possibly corresponds to TRBD1 (6 bases). The end of the DNA fits TRBJ2-7 better, so the J call may be wrong. Germline CDR1 SNHLY, CDR2 FYNNEI. The CDR3 consists of 12 residues.

The CDR3 loop reads CASSQSTGSYQETQYF. In nucleotides, the CDR3 is TGCGCCAGCAGCCAATCGACAGGGTCGTACCAAGAGACCCAGTACTTC. The V call is TRBV4-1, the J call TRBJ2-5, with TRBD1 matching over 7 bases. This CDR3 contains 16 residues. V shed 2 bases and J 0 bases; nucleotides not matched to a gene: 6. The V gene's germline CDR1 is MGHRA and CDR2 YSYEKL.

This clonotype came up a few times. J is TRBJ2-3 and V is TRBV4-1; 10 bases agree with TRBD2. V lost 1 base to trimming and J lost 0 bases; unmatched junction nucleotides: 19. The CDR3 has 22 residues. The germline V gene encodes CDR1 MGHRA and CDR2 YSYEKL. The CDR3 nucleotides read TGCGCCAGCAGCCAAGGGCGATTAAACAAGATTCTAGCGGGAGATAGCACAGATACGCAGTATTTT. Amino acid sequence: CASSQGRLNKILAGDSTDTQYF.

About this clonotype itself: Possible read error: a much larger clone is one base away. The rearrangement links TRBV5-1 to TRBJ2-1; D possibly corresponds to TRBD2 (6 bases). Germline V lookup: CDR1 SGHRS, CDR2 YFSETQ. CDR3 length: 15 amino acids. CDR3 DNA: TGCGCCCGCAGCTTGGAGGGAGCCAGCTACAATGAGCAGTTCTTC. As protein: CARSLEGASYNEQFF.

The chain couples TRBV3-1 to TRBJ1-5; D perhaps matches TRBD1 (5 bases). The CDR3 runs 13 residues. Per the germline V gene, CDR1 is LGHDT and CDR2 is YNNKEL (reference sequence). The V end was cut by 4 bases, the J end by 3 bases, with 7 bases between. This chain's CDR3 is CASSRDVNQPQHF. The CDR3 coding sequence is TGTGCCAGCAGCCGGGACGTCAATCAGCCCCAGCATTTT.

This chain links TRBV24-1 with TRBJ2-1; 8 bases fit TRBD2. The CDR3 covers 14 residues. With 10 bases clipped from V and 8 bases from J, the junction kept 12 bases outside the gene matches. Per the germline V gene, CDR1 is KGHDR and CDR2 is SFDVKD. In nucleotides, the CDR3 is TGTGCCACGCCAAGCGGGAGATATCATCATGAGCAGTTCTTC. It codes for CATPSGRYHHEQFF.

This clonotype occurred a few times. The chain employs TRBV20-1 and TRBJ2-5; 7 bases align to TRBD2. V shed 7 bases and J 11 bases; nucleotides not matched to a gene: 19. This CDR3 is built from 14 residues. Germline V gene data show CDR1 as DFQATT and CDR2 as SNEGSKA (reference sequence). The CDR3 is CSVRPASLPGGQYF. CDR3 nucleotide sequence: TGCAGTGTTCGCCCGGCTAGCCTACCCGGGGGGCAGTACTTC.